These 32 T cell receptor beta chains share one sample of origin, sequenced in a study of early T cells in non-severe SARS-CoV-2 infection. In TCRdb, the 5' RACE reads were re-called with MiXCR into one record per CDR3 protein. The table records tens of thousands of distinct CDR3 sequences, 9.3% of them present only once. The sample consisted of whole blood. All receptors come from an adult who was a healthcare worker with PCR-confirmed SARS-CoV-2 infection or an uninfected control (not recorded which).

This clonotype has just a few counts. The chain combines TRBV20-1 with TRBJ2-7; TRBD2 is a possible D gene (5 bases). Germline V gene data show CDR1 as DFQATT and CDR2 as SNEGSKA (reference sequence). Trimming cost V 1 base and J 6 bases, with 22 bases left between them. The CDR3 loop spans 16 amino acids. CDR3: CSARAKPGLLRGEQYF. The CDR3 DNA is TGCAGTGCTAGAGCTAAACCCGGACTGTTAAGAGGCGAGCAGTACTTC.

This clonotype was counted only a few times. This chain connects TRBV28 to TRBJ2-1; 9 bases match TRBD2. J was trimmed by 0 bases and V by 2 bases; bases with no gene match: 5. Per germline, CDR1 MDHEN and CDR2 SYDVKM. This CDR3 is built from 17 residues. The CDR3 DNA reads TGTGCCAGCAGTTTACCCTATAGCGGGAGCTCCTACAATGAGCAGTTCTTC. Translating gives CASSLPYSGSSYNEQFF.

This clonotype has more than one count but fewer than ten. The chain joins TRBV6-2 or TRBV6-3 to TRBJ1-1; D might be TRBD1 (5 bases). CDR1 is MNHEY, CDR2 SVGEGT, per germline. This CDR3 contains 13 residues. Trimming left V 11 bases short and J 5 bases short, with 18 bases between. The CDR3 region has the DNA TGTGCCCTTCGGCCGGGGGGAGGGACTGAAGCTTTCTTT. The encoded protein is CALRPGGGTEAFF.

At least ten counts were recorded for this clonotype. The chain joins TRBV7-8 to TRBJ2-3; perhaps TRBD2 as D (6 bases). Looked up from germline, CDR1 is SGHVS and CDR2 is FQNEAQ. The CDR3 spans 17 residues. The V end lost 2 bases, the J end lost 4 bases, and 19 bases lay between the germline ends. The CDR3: CASSLRLKGGVSDTQYF. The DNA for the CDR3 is TGTGCCAGCAGCTTACGTCTTAAAGGAGGGGTGTCAGATACGCAGTATTTT.

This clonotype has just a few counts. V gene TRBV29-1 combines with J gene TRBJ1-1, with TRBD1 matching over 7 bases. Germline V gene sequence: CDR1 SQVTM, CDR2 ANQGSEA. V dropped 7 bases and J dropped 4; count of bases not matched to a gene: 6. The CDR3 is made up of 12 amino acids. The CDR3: CSATGVTTEAFF. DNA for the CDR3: TGCAGCGCAACAGGGGTCACCACTGAAGCTTTCTTT.

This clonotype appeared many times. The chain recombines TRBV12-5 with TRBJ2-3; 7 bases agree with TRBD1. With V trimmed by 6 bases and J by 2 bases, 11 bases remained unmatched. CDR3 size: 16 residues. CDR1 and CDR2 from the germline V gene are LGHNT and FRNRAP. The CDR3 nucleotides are TGTGCTAGTGGGGAACGGGACAGTATAAACACAGATACGCAGTATTTT. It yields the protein CASGERDSINTDTQYF.

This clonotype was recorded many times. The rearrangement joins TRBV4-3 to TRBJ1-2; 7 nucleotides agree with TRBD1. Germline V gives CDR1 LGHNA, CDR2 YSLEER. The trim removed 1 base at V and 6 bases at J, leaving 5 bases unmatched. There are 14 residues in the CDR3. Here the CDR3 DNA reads TGCGCCAGCAGCCAAGCCGGGGACAGCGATGGCTACACCTTC. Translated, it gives CASSQAGDSDGYTF.

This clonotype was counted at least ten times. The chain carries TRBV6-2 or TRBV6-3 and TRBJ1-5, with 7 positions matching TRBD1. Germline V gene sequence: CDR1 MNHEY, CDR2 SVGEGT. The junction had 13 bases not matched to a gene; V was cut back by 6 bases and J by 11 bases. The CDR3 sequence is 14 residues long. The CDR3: CASSPRGGRGAQHF. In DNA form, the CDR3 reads TGTGCCAGCAGCCCTCGAGGGGGCAGGGGTGCCCAGCATTTT.

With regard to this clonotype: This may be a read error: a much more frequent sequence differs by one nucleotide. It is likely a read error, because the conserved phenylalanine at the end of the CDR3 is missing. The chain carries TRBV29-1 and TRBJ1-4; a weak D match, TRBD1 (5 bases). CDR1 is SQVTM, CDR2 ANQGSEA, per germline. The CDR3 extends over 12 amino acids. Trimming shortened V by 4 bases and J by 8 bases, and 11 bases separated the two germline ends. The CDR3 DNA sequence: TGCAGCGTTGCGGGGAGGGGAGAAAAACTGTTTTCT. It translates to CSVAGRGEKLFS.

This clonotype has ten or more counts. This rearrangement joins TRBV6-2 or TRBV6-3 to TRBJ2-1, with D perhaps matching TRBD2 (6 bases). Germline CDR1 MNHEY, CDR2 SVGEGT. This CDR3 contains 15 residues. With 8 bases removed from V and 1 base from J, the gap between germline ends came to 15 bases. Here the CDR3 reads CASGISGFSYNEQFF. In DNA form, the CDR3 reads TGTGCCAGCGGTATTAGCGGATTTTCCTACAATGAGCAGTTCTTC.

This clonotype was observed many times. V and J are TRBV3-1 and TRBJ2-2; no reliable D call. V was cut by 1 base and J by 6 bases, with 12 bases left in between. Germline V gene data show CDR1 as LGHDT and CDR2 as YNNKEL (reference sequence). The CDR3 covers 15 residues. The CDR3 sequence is CASSQVSRSPGELFF. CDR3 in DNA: TGTGCCAGCAGCCAAGTCTCTAGGAGTCCCGGGGAGCTGTTTTTT.

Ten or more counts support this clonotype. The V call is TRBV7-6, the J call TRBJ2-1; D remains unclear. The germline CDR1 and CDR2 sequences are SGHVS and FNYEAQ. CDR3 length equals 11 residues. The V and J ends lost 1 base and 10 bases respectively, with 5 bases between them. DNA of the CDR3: TGTGCCAGCAGCTTAGGGACCGAGCAGTTCTTC. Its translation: CASSLGTEQFF.

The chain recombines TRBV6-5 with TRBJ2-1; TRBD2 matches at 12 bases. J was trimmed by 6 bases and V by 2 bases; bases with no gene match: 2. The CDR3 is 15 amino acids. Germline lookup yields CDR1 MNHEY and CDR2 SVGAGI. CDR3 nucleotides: TGTGCCAGCAGTTACCGACTAGCGGGAGTCAATGAGCAGTTCTTC. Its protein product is CASSYRLAGVNEQFF.

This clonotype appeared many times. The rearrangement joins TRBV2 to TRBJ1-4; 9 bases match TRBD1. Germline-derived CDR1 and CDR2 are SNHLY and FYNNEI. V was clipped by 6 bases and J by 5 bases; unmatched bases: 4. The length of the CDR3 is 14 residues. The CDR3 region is CASSNRGQNEKLFF. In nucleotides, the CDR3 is TGTGCCAGCAGCAACAGGGGGCAGAATGAAAAACTGTTTTTT.

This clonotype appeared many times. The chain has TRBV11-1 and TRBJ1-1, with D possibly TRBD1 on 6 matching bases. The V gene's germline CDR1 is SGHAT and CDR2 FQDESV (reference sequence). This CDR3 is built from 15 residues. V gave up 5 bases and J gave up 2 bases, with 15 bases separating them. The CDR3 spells CASSLSGQINTEAFF. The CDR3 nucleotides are TGTGCCAGCAGCCTCTCCGGACAGATAAACACTGAAGCTTTCTTT.

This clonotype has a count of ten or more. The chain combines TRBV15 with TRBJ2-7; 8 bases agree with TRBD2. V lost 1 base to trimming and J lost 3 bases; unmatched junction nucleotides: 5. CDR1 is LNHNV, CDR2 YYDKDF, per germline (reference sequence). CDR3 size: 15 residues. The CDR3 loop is CATSRGTGGNYEQYF. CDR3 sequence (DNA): TGTGCCACCAGCAGAGGGACGGGAGGGAACTACGAGCAGTACTTC.

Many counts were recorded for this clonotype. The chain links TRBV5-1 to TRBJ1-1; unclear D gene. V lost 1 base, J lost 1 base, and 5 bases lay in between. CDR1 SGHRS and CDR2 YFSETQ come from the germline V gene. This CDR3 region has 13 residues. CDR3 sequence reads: CASSLPQNTEAFF. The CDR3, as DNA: TGCGCCAGCAGCTTGCCACAGAACACTGAAGCTTTCTTT.

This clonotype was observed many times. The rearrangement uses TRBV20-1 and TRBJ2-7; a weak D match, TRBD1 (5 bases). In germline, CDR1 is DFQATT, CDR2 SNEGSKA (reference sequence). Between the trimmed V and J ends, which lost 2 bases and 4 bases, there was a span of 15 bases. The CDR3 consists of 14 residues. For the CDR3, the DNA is TGCAGTGCTAGACCTCCGGCCAGGGAATACGAGCAGTACTTC. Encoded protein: CSARPPAREYEQYF.

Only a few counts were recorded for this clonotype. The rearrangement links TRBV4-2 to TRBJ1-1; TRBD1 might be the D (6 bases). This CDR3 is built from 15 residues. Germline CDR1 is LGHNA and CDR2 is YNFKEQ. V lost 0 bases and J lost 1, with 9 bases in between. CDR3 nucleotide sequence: TGTGCCAGCAGCCAAGATGGACAGCCGAACACTGAAGCTTTCTTT. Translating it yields CASSQDGQPNTEAFF.

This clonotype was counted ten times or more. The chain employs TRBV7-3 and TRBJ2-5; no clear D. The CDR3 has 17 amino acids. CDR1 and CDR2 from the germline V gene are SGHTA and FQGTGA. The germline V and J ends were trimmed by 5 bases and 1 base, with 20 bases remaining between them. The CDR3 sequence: CASSQYWGSFGQETQYF. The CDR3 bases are TGTGCCAGCAGCCAATACTGGGGTAGTTTCGGCCAAGAGACCCAGTACTTC.

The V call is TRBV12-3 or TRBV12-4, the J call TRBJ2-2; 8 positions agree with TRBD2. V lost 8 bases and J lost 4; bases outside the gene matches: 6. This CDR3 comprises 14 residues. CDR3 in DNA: TGTGCCAGCCGGGGGGGCGCGGGCACCGGGGAGCTGTTTTTT. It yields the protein CASRGGAGTGELFF.

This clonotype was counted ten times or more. The CDR3 protein is CASSQDGQGETQYF. CDR3 DNA: TGCGCCAGCAGCCAAGATGGGCAGGGAGAGACCCAGTACTTC. The chain combines TRBV4-3 with TRBJ2-5, with D possibly being TRBD1 (5 bases). This CDR3 is built from 14 residues. Germline V lookup: CDR1 LGHNA, CDR2 YSLEER. Trimming left V 0 bases short and J 4 bases short, with 9 bases between.

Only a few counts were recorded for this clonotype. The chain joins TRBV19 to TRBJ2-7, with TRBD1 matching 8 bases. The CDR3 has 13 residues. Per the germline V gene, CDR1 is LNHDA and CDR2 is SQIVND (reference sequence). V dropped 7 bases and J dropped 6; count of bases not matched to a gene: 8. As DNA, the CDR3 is TGTGCCAGTACCGGACAGGGAAGAAGCGAGCAGTACTTC. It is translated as CASTGQGRSEQYF.

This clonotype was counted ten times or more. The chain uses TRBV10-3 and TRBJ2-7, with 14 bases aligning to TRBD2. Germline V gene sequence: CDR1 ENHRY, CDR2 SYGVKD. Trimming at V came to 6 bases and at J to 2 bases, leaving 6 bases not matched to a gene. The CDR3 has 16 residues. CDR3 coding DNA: TGTGCCATCAGGACTAGCGGGAGGGCGCTTACCTACGAGCAGTACTTC. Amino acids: CAIRTSGRALTYEQYF.

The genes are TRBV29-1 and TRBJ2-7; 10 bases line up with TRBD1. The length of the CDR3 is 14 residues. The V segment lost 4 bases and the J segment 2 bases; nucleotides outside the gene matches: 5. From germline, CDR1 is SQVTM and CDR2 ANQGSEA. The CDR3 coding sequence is TGCAGCGTTGGGGGGACAGGGGCGACCTACGAGCAGTACTTC. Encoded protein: CSVGGTGATYEQYF.

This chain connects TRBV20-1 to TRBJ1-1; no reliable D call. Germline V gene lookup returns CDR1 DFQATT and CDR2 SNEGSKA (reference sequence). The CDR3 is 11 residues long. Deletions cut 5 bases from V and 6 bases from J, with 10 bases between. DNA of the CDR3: TGCAGTGCTGCTGACCCCTCTGAAGCTTTCTTT. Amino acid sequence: CSAADPSEAFF.

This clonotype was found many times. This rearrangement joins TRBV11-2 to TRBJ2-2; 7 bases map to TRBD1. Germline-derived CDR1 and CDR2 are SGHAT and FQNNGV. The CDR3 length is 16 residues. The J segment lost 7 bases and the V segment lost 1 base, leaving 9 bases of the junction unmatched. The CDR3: CASSLGQRQGNGELFF. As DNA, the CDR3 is TGTGCCAGCAGCTTAGGGCAAAGACAGGGAAACGGGGAGCTGTTTTTT.

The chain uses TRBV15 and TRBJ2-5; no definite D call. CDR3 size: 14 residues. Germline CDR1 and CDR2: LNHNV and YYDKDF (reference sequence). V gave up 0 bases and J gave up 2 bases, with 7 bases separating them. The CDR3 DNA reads TGTGCCACCAGCAGAGAGGGCCCGCAAGAGACCCAGTACTTC. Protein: CATSREGPQETQYF.

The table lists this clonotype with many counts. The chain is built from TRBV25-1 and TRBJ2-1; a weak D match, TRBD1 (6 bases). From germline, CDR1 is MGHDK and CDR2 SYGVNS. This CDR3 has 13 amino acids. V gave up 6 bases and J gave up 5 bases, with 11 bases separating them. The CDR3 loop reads CASRGQNNNEQFF. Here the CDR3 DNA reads TGTGCCAGCAGGGGACAAAACAACAATGAGCAGTTCTTC.

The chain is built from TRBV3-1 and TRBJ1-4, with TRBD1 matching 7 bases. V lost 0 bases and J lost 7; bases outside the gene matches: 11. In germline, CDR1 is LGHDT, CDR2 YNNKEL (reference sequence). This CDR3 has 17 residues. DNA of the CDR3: TGTGCCAGCAGCCAAGAACCGACAGGGAGGTATGGTGAAAAACTGTTTTTT. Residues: CASSQEPTGRYGEKLFF.

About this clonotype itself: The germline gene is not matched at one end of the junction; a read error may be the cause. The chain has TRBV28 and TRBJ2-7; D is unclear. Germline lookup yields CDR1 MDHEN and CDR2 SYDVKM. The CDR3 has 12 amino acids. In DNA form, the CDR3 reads TGTGCCAGCAGTTTAAATCGTCGTCAGGTTTCCTTC. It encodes CASSLNRRQVSF.

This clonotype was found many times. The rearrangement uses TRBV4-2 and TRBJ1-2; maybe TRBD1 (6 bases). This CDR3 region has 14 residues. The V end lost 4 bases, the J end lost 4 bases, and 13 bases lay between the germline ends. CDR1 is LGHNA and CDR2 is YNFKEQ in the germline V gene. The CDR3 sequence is CASSPPTGVYGYTF. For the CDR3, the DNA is TGTGCCAGCAGCCCCCCGACAGGAGTCTATGGCTACACCTTC.